The 29 T cell receptor beta chains in this list originate from one sample, sequenced in a study of blood T cell repertoires in COVID-19. Some clones are missing from TCRdb's copy, which holds only in-frame ones; the method was immunoSEQ multiplex PCR. Among 200,000 to 300,000 clones, around nine tenths were seen once, and the ten largest hold around 5%. The sample comprised peripheral blood. The origin of the receptors is a woman aged 55-69 years with COVID-19, enrolled during active disease.

The gene calls are TRBV5-4 and TRBJ2-3; the D is unclear. Germline V gives CDR1 SGHNT, CDR2 YYREEE (reference sequence). The CDR3 spans 15 residues. V lost 3 bases and J lost 0, with 11 bases in between. The CDR3 bases are TGTGCCAGCAGCTCGAGCGCCCGTAGCACAGATACGCAGTATTTT. The encoded protein is CASSSSARSTDTQYF.

The chain employs TRBV29-1 and TRBJ1-5, with 7 bases aligning to TRBD1. V was pared by 6 bases and J by 5 bases, with 7 bases of the junction left unmatched. Looked up from germline, CDR1 is SQVTM and CDR2 is ANQGSEA. The CDR3 runs to 13 residues. The CDR3 sequence is CSVGDREDQPQHF. CDR3 DNA: TGCAGCGTGGGAGACAGGGAAGATCAGCCCCAGCATTTT.

J is TRBJ1-1 and V is TRBV5-1; possibly TRBD1 for D (5 bases). There are 14 residues in the CDR3. V lost 7 bases to trimming and J lost 1 base, with 14 bases between them. CDR1 and CDR2 from the germline V gene are SGHRS and YFSETQ. CDR3 region: CASGAAPPNTEAFF. Written as DNA, the CDR3 is TGCGCCAGCGGGGCAGCTCCTCCGAACACTGAAGCTTTCTTT. The full variable domain, in which reference TRBV5-1 and TRBJ1-1 provide the parts outside the CDR3, is KAGVTQTPRYLIKTRGQQVTLSCSPISGHRSVSWYQQTPGQGLQFLFEYFSETQRNKGNFPGRFSGRQFSNSRSEMNVSTLELGDSALYLCASGAAPPNTEAFFGQGTRLTVV.

In DNA, the CDR3 is TGTGCCAGCAGTTTACGGGAGGGTAACTACGAGCAGTACTTC. This translates into CASSLREGNYEQYF. This chain connects TRBV28 to TRBJ2-7, with 8 bases identical to TRBD2. The ends lost 2 bases at V and 3 bases at J; junction bases unmatched: 3. The CDR3 length is 14 residues. CDR1 and CDR2 (germline): MDHEN, SYDVKM.

CDR3 bases: TGTGCCAGCAGCCAAAGATCGGGGTATACTAGGAGTGAGCAGTTCTTC. Its translation is CASSQRSGYTRSEQFF. The chain links TRBV4-2 to TRBJ2-1, with D perhaps matching TRBD2 (5 bases). CDR3 length: 16 amino acids. Per the germline V gene, CDR1 is LGHNA and CDR2 is YNFKEQ. Between the trimmed V and J ends, which lost 2 bases and 9 bases, there was a span of 20 bases.

The rearrangement links TRBV28 to TRBJ1-2, with a possible D match to TRBD1 (5 bases). This CDR3 has 11 residues. The germline gives CDR1 MDHEN, CDR2 SYDVKM. V lost 8 bases and J lost 13, with 17 bases in between. The CDR3 DNA sequence: TGTGCCAGCGGAACCCGGACATTTTGCACCTTC. Amino acids: CASGTRTFCTF.

The gene calls are TRBV6-5 and TRBJ1-1; 11 bases map to TRBD1. The germline V gene has CDR1 MNHEY and CDR2 SVGAGI. The J segment lost 11 bases and the V segment lost 3 bases, leaving 11 bases of the junction unmatched. This CDR3 is built from 15 residues. The CDR3 DNA reads as TGTGCCAGCAGTTATTCCGGGACAGGGGGTTCGGGGGCTTTCTTT. It yields the protein CASSYSGTGGSGAFF.

This clone came up once. This chain joins TRBV2 and TRBJ1-2; a possible D gene is TRBD1 (6 bases). The V end lost 5 bases, the J end lost 3 bases, and 16 bases lay between the germline ends. The germline CDR1 and CDR2 sequences are SNHLY and FYNNEI. This CDR3 is 15 amino acids long. As DNA, the CDR3 is TGTGCCAGCAGTCTCGTACAGGGAAGGGACTATGGCTACACCTTC. Amino acid sequence: CASSLVQGRDYGYTF.

In nucleotides, the CDR3 is TGTGCCACCAGTCGGGCGGGCCCGGTTTGGGAGCAGTTCTTC. Translation gives CATSRAGPVWEQFF. The genes are TRBV24-1 and TRBJ2-1; TRBD2 is a possible D gene (5 bases). V lost 6 bases and J lost 10, with 18 bases in between. This CDR3 spans 14 amino acids. CDR1 and CDR2 from the germline V gene are KGHDR and SFDVKD.

The chain joins TRBV6-4 to TRBJ2-1, with TRBD1 matching over 9 bases. With 5 bases clipped from V and 8 bases from J, the junction kept 10 bases outside the gene matches. The germline V gene encodes CDR1 MRHNA and CDR2 SNTAGT. CDR3 length: 15 residues. CDR3 sequence (DNA): TGTGCCAGCAGTCCGGAGACAGGGGGTTTGTATGAGCAGTTCTTC. Its protein product is CASSPETGGLYEQFF.

This rearrangement joins TRBV11-2 to TRBJ2-5, with D maybe TRBD1 (6 bases). Germline CDR1 is SGHAT and CDR2 is FQNNGV. CDR3 length: 15 amino acids. Between the trimmed V and J ends, which lost 2 bases and 5 bases, there was a span of 15 bases. CDR3 residues: CASSLSGQTRETQYF. In nucleotides, the CDR3 is TGTGCCAGCAGCTTAAGTGGACAGACCAGGGAGACCCAGTACTTC.

The chain links TRBV28 to TRBJ2-2; D remains ambiguous. Trimming removed 6 bases at V and 1 base at J, with 9 bases between. Looked up from germline, CDR1 is MDHEN and CDR2 is SYDVKM. The CDR3 spans 14 residues. The CDR3 DNA is TGTGCCAGCAGGATACAAATGAACACCGGGGAGCTGTTTTTT. Its protein product is CASRIQMNTGELFF. Variable domain in full (rest from reference TRBV28 and TRBJ2-2): DVKVTQSSRYLVKRTGEKVFLECVQDMDHENMFWYRQDPGLGLRLIYFSYDVKMKEKGDIPEGYSVSREKKERFSLILESASTNQTSMYLCASRIQMNTGELFFGEGSRLTVL.

The V gene is TRBV7-3, the J gene TRBJ2-2; D possibly corresponds to TRBD2 (6 bases). This CDR3 comprises 16 residues. Germline assignment: CDR1 SGHTA and CDR2 FQGTGA. V gave up 1 base and J gave up 4 bases, with 13 bases separating them. The CDR3: CASSLMVAEATGELFF. CDR3 DNA: TGTGCCAGCAGCTTAATGGTAGCGGAGGCCACCGGGGAGCTGTTTTTT.

This clone was seen just once. This sequence joins TRBV30 and TRBJ1-4; possible D gene TRBD1, 6 bases. Germline assignment: CDR1 GTSNPN and CDR2 SVGIG (reference sequence). This CDR3 is built from 15 residues. The V end was cut by 3 bases, the J end by 5 bases, with 16 bases between. Written as DNA, the CDR3 is TGTGCCTGGAGCACTAAGGGGGTTGGAAATGAAAAACTGTTTTTT. The encoded protein is CAWSTKGVGNEKLFF.

This clone was detected only a few times. The V gene is TRBV5-1, the J gene TRBJ1-1; tentatively, D is TRBD1 (5 bases). The CDR3 is made up of 14 amino acids. Germline V gene lookup returns CDR1 SGHRS and CDR2 YFSETQ. Trimming pared 2 bases from V and 5 bases from J, leaving 13 bases between. CDR3 loop: CASSFGFRETEAFF. CDR3 DNA: TGCGCCAGCAGCTTCGGGTTCAGGGAAACTGAAGCTTTCTTT.

The chain employs TRBV6-5 and TRBJ1-3; D uncertain. V shed 3 bases and J shed 4 bases, with 13 bases lying between them. This CDR3 has 15 residues. Germline loops: CDR1 MNHEY, CDR2 SVGAGI. In nucleotides, the CDR3 is TGTGCCAGCAGTTATCGGGGAGGGTACGGAAACACCATATATTTT. Its translation: CASSYRGGYGNTIYF.

This clone was recorded a few times. The gene calls are TRBV5-1 and TRBJ1-1, with D possibly TRBD1 on 5 matching bases. Trimming cost V 5 bases and J 6 bases, with 11 bases left between them. The CDR3 covers 12 residues. Per the germline V gene, CDR1 is SGHRS and CDR2 is YFSETQ. Written as DNA, the CDR3 is TGCGCCAGCAGTCCGGGGGTCGCTGAAGCTTTCTTT. Protein product: CASSPGVAEAFF.

This chain links TRBV5-1 with TRBJ1-3; TRBD1 might be the D (5 bases). Germline CDR1 SGHRS, CDR2 YFSETQ. The CDR3 runs 16 residues. With 4 bases removed from V and 2 bases from J, the gap between germline ends came to 16 bases. The CDR3 DNA is TGCGCCAGCAGCCAGAGATCGCAGGGCCCTGGAAACACCATATATTTT. Protein sequence: CASSQRSQGPGNTIYF.

This clone has more than one count but fewer than ten. The chain links TRBV27 to TRBJ2-7, with D tentatively TRBD1 (5 bases). Trimming cost V 2 bases and J 3 bases, with 8 bases left between them. Germline values: CDR1 MNHEY, CDR2 SMNVEV (reference sequence). This CDR3 is built from 13 residues. The CDR3 DNA sequence: TGTGCCAGCAGTTTAGGACACGTCTACGAGCAGTACTTC. This codes for CASSLGHVYEQYF.

The genes are TRBV10-3 and TRBJ2-1; possibly TRBD2 for D (6 bases). The CDR3 sequence is 14 residues long. The germline CDR1 and CDR2 sequences are ENHRY and SYGVKD. V dropped 0 bases and J dropped 10 bases, with 13 bases sitting between them. The DNA for the CDR3 is TGTGCCATCAGTGAGTCTAGGGACTCGAGGGAGCAGTTCTTC. This gives the protein CAISESRDSREQFF.

The CDR3 DNA sequence: TGTGCCAGCACCACTACTAGCGGGAGACTCAATGAGCAGTTCTTC. This sequence encodes CASTTTSGRLNEQFF. The chain joins TRBV7-6 to TRBJ2-1; the match to TRBD2 covers 11 bases. The CDR3 runs 15 residues. CDR1 SGHVS and CDR2 FNYEAQ come from the germline V gene. Unmatched junction bases numbered 8, after V lost 7 bases and J lost 6 bases.

V gene TRBV19 combines with J gene TRBJ2-2; D may be TRBD1 (6 bases). Trimming pared 7 bases from V and 5 bases from J, leaving 14 bases between. The germline CDR1 and CDR2 sequences are LNHDA and SQIVND (reference sequence). The CDR3 totals 14 residues. The DNA of the CDR3 is TGTGCCAGTAATCTCCAGGGGATGACCGGGGAGCTGTTTTTT. Its protein product is CASNLQGMTGELFF.

V usage is TRBV2 and J usage is TRBJ2-7, with a possible D match to TRBD2 (6 bases). CDR1 SNHLY and CDR2 FYNNEI come from the germline V gene. V was trimmed by 9 bases and J by 4 bases, leaving 19 bases between them. CDR3 length: 14 residues. The CDR3 protein is CASMHRDSRYEQYF. CDR3 nucleotides: TGTGCCAGTATGCACCGGGACTCTAGATACGAGCAGTACTTC.

This chain connects TRBV15 to TRBJ1-1; D unresolved. Trimming took off 0 bases at V and 1 base at J, with 6 bases between the two ends. The CDR3 extends over 14 amino acids. Germline lookup yields CDR1 LNHNV and CDR2 YYDKDF (reference sequence). Written as DNA, the CDR3 is TGTGCCACCAGCAGAGAGTCTCGGAACACTGAAGCTTTCTTT. Protein: CATSRESRNTEAFF. Full variable domain (missing parts from reference TRBV15 and TRBJ1-1): DAMVIQNPRYQVTQFGKPVTLSCSQTLNHNVMYWYQQKSSQAPKLLFHYYDKDFNNEADTPDNFQSRRPNTSFCFLDIRSPGLGDTAMYLCATSRESRNTEAFFGQGTRLTVV.

This clone was observed a single time. This chain links TRBV7-3 with TRBJ2-3; a possible D gene is TRBD2 (6 bases). The length of the CDR3 is 15 residues. V was shortened by 5 bases and J by 1 base, with 13 bases between the two germline ends. Germline V gene lookup returns CDR1 SGHTA and CDR2 FQGTGA. CDR3 loop: CASSPQAGRTDTQYF. As DNA, the CDR3 is TGTGCCAGCAGCCCACAAGCGGGCCGCACAGATACGCAGTATTTT.

This chain joins TRBV6-6 and TRBJ1-2; D call uncertain. The V gene's germline CDR1 is MNHNY and CDR2 SVGAGI (reference sequence). The CDR3 covers 14 residues. The V gene lost 6 bases and the J gene lost 2 bases, with 13 bases spanning the gap. CDR3 DNA sequence: TGTGCCAGCAGAATAGCCTCTCGAAACTATGGCTACACCTTC. Residues: CASRIASRNYGYTF.

The V gene is TRBV6-5, the J gene TRBJ2-7, with D possibly matching TRBD1 (5 bases). The V and J ends lost 7 bases and 2 bases respectively, with 15 bases between them. The germline V gene encodes CDR1 MNHEY and CDR2 SVGAGI. CDR3 size: 14 residues. CDR3 loop: CASTPRAGPYEQYF. CDR3 coding DNA: TGTGCCAGCACCCCCAGGGCAGGACCCTACGAGCAGTACTTC.

The chain employs TRBV2 and TRBJ1-2, with no clear D. This CDR3 spans 15 amino acids. V lost 6 bases and J lost 0, with 14 bases in between. CDR1 SNHLY and CDR2 FYNNEI come from the germline V gene. CDR3 loop: CASRRLEGANYGYTF. As DNA, the CDR3 is TGTGCCAGCAGGCGTCTTGAGGGAGCTAACTATGGCTACACCTTC. The entire variable domain, with the rest obtained from reference TRBV2 and TRBJ1-2, is as follows: EPEVTQTPSHQVTQMGQEVILRCVPISNHLYFYWYRQILGQKVEFLVSFYNNEISEKSEIFDDQFSVERPDGSNFTLKIRSTKLEDSAMYFCASRRLEGANYGYTFGSGTRLTVV.

This clone was recorded only once. The rearrangement links TRBV25-1 to TRBJ1-2; 8 bases map to TRBD1. Germline-derived CDR1 and CDR2 are MGHDK and SYGVNS. V gave up 6 bases and J gave up 4 bases; unmatched junction bases: 4. The CDR3 covers 13 residues. For the CDR3, the DNA is TGTGCCAGCAGGGCAGGGGGCGGCTATGGCTACACCTTC. It is translated as CASRAGGGYGYTF.